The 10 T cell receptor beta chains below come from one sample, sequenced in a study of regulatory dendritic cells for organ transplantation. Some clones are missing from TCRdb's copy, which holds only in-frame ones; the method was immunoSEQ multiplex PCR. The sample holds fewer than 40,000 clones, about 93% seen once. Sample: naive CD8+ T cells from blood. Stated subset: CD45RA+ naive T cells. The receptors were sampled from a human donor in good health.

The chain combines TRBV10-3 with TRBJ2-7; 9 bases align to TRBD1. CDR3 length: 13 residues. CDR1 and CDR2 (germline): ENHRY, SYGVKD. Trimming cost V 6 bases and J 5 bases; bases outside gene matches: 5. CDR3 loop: CAISNWDRDEQYF. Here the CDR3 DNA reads TGTGCCATCAGCAACTGGGACAGGGACGAGCAGTACTTC.

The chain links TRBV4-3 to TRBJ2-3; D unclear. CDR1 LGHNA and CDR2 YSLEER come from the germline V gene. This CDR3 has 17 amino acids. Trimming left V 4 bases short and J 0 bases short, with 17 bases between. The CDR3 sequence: CASSPPGRPFSTDTQYF. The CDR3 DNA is TGCGCCAGCAGCCCTCCGGGCAGGCCGTTTAGCACAGATACGCAGTATTTT.

This CDR3 is CASSSTYEQYF. In DNA form, the CDR3 reads TGTGCCAGCAGCTCCACATACGAGCAGTACTTC. The chain uses TRBV7-2 and TRBJ2-7, with D unclear. Germline-derived CDR1 and CDR2 are SGHTA and FQGNSA. CDR3 size: 11 residues. V was shortened by 4 bases and J by 4 bases, with 5 bases between the two germline ends. The full variable domain, rest sourced from reference TRBV7-2 and TRBJ2-7, is GAGVSQSPSNKVTEKGKDVELRCDPISGHTALYWYRQSLGQGLEFLIYFQGNSAPDKSGLPSDRFSAERTGGSVSTLTIQRTQQEDSAVYLCASSSTYEQYFGPGTRLTVT.

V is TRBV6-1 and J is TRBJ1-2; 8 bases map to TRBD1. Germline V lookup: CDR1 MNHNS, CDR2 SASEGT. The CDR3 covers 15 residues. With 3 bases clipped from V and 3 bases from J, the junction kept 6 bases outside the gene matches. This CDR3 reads CASSDLQGGDYGYTF. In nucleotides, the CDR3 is TGTGCCAGCAGTGATCTACAGGGGGGAGACTATGGCTACACCTTC.

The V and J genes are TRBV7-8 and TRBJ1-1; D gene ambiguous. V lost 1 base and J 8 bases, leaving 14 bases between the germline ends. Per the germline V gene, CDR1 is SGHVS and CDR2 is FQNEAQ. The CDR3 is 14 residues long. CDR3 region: CASSLGPSFVEAFF. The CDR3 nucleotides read TGTGCCAGCAGCTTAGGGCCCTCTTTCGTGGAAGCTTTCTTT.

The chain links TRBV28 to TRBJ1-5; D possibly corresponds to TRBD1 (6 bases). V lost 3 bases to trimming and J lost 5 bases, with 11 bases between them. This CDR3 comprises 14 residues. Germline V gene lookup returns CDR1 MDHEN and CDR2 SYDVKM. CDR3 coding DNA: TGTGCCAGCAGTTTGACCCAGGGGTATCAGCCCCAGCATTTT. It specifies CASSLTQGYQPQHF. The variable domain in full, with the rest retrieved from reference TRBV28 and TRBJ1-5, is DVKVTQSSRYLVKRTGEKVFLECVQDMDHENMFWYRQDPGLGLRLIYFSYDVKMKEKGDIPEGYSVSREKKERFSLILESASTNQTSMYLCASSLTQGYQPQHFGDGTRLSIL.

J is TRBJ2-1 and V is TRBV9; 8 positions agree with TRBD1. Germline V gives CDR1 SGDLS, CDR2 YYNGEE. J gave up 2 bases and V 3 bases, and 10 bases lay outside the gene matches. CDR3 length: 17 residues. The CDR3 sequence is CASSALDDRGPYNEQFF. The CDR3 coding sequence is TGTGCCAGCAGCGCCCTCGATGACAGGGGACCCTACAATGAGCAGTTCTTC.

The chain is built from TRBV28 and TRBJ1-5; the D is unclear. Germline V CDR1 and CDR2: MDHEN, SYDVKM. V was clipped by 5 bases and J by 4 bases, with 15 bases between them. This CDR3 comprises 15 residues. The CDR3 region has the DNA TGTGCCAGCAGTACGATCCGGGGTGGGAATCAGCCCCAGCATTTT. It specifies CASSTIRGGNQPQHF. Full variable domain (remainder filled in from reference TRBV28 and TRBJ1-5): DVKVTQSSRYLVKRTGEKVFLECVQDMDHENMFWYRQDPGLGLRLIYFSYDVKMKEKGDIPEGYSVSREKKERFSLILESASTNQTSMYLCASSTIRGGNQPQHFGDGTRLSIL.

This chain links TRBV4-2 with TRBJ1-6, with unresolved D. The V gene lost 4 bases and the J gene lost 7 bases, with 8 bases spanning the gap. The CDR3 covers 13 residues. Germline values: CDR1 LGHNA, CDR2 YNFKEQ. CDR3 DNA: TGTGCCAGCAGCCCCCGGACCAATTCACCCCTCCACTTT. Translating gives CASSPRTNSPLHF.

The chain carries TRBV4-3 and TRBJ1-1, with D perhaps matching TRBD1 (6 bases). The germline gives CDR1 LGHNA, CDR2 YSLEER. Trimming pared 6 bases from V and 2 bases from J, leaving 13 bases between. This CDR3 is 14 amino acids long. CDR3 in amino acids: CASSQTGPNTEAFF. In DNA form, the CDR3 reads TGCGCCAGCAGTCAAACAGGGCCTAACACTGAAGCTTTCTTT.